A few counts support the clone carrying this T cell receptor beta chain. The data derive from a study of blood T cells in healthy people across ages. Next came a second PCR, run for about 6 to 11 cycles, which used a sample-barcoded 5' primer along with a J-beta primer mix. TCRdb reprocessed the 5' RACE reads with MiXCR, giving one entry per CDR3 protein. The table shows some 800,000 distinct CDR3 sequences, with about 25% occurring only once. These same data were also listed under a study on T cells of mothers and their children. From that report: Donation was provided by three healthy Caucasian mothers along with their six children.

The receptor was derived from a boy between 10 and 17 years old in good health. The source material was blood.

In DNA form, the CDR3 reads TGTGCCAGCAGTTTAATGGTATGGGTCAGTGGCACTAGAGGGAATGAGCAGTTCTTC. It codes for CASSLMVWVSGTRGNEQFF. This rearrangement joins TRBV28 to TRBJ2-1, with a tentative D call TRBD2 (5 bases). The V end was cut by 2 bases, the J end by 7 bases, with 27 bases between. The CDR3 covers 19 residues. Germline V gene data show CDR1 as MDHEN and CDR2 as SYDVKM. The whole variable domain, remainder taken from reference TRBV28 and TRBJ2-1, is DVKVTQSSRYLVKRTGEKVFLECVQDMDHENMFWYRQDPGLGLRLIYFSYDVKMKEKGDIPEGYSVSREKKERFSLILESASTNQTSMYLCASSLMVWVSGTRGNEQFFGPGTRLTVL.